The 30 T cell receptor beta chains listed next were all sequenced from one sample in a study of early T cells in non-severe SARS-CoV-2 infection. TCRdb analysed the 5' RACE reads with MiXCR anew, one entry per CDR3 protein. The table records 97,000 or so distinct CDR3 sequences, 11% of them present only once. Sequencing used whole blood, obtained at baseline. Source of these receptors: an adult who was a healthcare worker with PCR-confirmed SARS-CoV-2 infection or an uninfected control (not recorded which).

The sample holds many counts of this clonotype. This chain connects TRBV11-2 to TRBJ1-1; possibly TRBD1 for D (5 bases). V was pared by 1 base and J by 2 bases, with 11 bases between. The CDR3 covers 15 residues. Germline loops: CDR1 SGHAT, CDR2 FQNNGV. The CDR3 loop reads CASSLAGGDNTEAFF. CDR3 DNA sequence: TGTGCCAGCAGCTTAGCCGGGGGGGATAACACTGAAGCTTTCTTT.

This clonotype was counted between two and nine times. The V call is TRBV4-1, the J call TRBJ1-4, with 9 bases aligning to TRBD1. After removal of 2 bases from V and 2 bases from J, the junction contained 3 bases not matched to a gene. Germline V gives CDR1 MGHRA, CDR2 YSYEKL. The CDR3 spans 16 residues. CDR3: CASSQTQGATNEKLFF. CDR3 DNA sequence: TGCGCCAGCAGCCAAACACAGGGGGCGACTAATGAAAAACTGTTTTTT.

In its sample, this clonotype was seen many times. The V and J genes are TRBV7-3 and TRBJ2-2; the match to TRBD1 covers 7 bases. Losses at the gene ends were 5 bases for V and 7 bases for J; bases not matched to a gene: 13. Germline V gene sequence: CDR1 SGHTA, CDR2 FQGTGA. CDR3 length equals 16 residues. CDR3 nucleotide sequence: TGTGCCAGCAGCGAACGAGCAGGGGGAATAGGCGGGGAGCTGTTTTTT. Protein product: CASSERAGGIGGELFF.

V is TRBV20-1 and J is TRBJ2-1, with no clear D. Looked up from germline, CDR1 is DFQATT and CDR2 is SNEGSKA (reference sequence). V dropped 0 bases and J dropped 4 bases, with 10 bases sitting between them. The CDR3 is made up of 14 amino acids. In DNA, the CDR3 is TGCAGTGCTAGAGATCAAACACTTTACAATGAGCAGTTCTTC. It specifies CSARDQTLYNEQFF.

The chain's CDR3 is CASKASSYEQYF. CDR3 nucleotide sequence: TGCGCCAGCAAGGCCTCTTCCTACGAGCAGTACTTC. The chain has TRBV10-2 and TRBJ2-7; D is unclear. Germline CDR1 is WSHSY and CDR2 is SAAADI. CDR3 length: 12 amino acids. Trimming pared 7 bases from V and 1 base from J, leaving 8 bases between.

This clonotype was found a few times. The chain recombines TRBV5-8 with TRBJ1-5; no reliable D call. The CDR3 runs to 13 residues. Germline V gives CDR1 SGHTS, CDR2 YDEGEE. The V end lost 4 bases, the J end lost 7 bases, and 12 bases lay between the germline ends. The CDR3: CASSNDGGQPQHF. CDR3 in DNA: TGTGCCAGCAGCAACGATGGCGGGCAGCCCCAGCATTTT.

The CDR3: CASSLDRGPEAYNEQFF. In nucleotides, the CDR3 is TGTGCCAGCAGCTTAGATAGAGGGCCAGAGGCTTACAATGAGCAGTTCTTC. The rearrangement links TRBV11-3 to TRBJ2-1, with D perhaps matching TRBD2 (5 bases). This CDR3 contains 17 residues. CDR1 SGHNT and CDR2 YENEEA come from the germline V gene. Trimming pared 0 bases from V and 4 bases from J, leaving 16 bases between.

The chain couples TRBV6-2 or TRBV6-3 to TRBJ2-3; D remains unclear. Per the germline V gene, CDR1 is MNHEY and CDR2 is SVGEGT. V lost 8 bases to trimming and J lost 2 bases, with 14 bases between them. The CDR3 loop spans 14 amino acids. In nucleotides, the CDR3 is TGTGCCAGCGGGAACCGCAGCCTCACAGATACGCAGTATTTT. It codes for CASGNRSLTDTQYF.

This clonotype was counted between two and nine times. The rearrangement uses TRBV7-9 and TRBJ2-1, with 12 bases identical to TRBD2. The CDR3 contains 15 residues. V lost 5 bases and J lost 8; bases outside the gene matches: 7. CDR1 SEHNR and CDR2 FQNEAQ come from the germline V gene (reference sequence). The CDR3 DNA follows: TGTGCCAGCAGCCCCCTAGCGGGAGGGCCCCATGAGCAGTTCTTC. Translation: CASSPLAGGPHEQFF.

This sequence joins TRBV15 and TRBJ2-3; 11 positions match TRBD2. The germline V gene encodes CDR1 LNHNV and CDR2 YYDKDF (reference sequence). CDR3 length equals 18 residues. The V gene end was trimmed by 5 bases and the J gene end by 1 base; junction bases not matched to a gene: 11. The CDR3, as DNA: TGTGCCACCAGCGAAGGGACCCTAGCGGGGGGCCGCACAGATACGCAGTATTTT. It specifies CATSEGTLAGGRTDTQYF. The variable domain in full, completed from reference TRBV15 and TRBJ2-3, reads DAMVIQNPRYQVTQFGKPVTLSCSQTLNHNVMYWYQQKSSQAPKLLFHYYDKDFNNEADTPDNFQSRRPNTSFCFLDIRSPGLGDTAMYLCATSEGTLAGGRTDTQYFGPGTRLTVL.

This chain uses TRBV20-1 with TRBJ1-5, with D perhaps matching TRBD1 (5 bases). V lost 0 bases and J 0 bases, leaving 24 bases between the germline ends. This CDR3 has 20 amino acids. CDR1 and CDR2 from the germline V gene are DFQATT and SNEGSKA (reference sequence). The CDR3 region has the DNA TGCAGTGCTAGAGATCAGAACTGGCGGGATGGGGCGGGTAGCAATCAGCCCCAGCATTTT. Amino acids: CSARDQNWRDGAGSNQPQHF.

The genes are TRBV9 and TRBJ2-2, with 11 bases matching TRBD2. This CDR3 region has 16 residues. The V gene end was trimmed by 4 bases and the J gene end by 5 bases; junction bases not matched to a gene: 7. Germline lookup yields CDR1 SGDLS and CDR2 YYNGEE. CDR3 in DNA: TGTGCCAGCAGCCTCCTAGCGGGAGGTGGAACCGGGGAGCTGTTTTTT. Residues: CASSLLAGGGTGELFF.

The rearrangement joins TRBV30 to TRBJ2-1; the D gene is possibly TRBD1 (5 bases). This CDR3 has 11 amino acids. V lost 3 bases and J lost 10, with 10 bases in between. CDR1 is GTSNPN and CDR2 is SVGIG in the germline V gene (reference sequence). CDR3 residues: CAWSPGPEQFF. In nucleotides, the CDR3 is TGTGCCTGGAGCCCAGGGCCCGAGCAGTTCTTC.

V usage is TRBV19 and J usage is TRBJ2-2; 9 bases agree with TRBD2. Germline V CDR1 and CDR2: LNHDA, SQIVND (reference sequence). V trimming: 3 bases; J trimming: 6 bases; junction bases outside the gene matches: 14. The CDR3 consists of 18 residues. The CDR3 DNA sequence: TGTGCCAGTAGTATGCTAGCGGGAAGGTCGATGGTCGCCGGGGAGCTGTTTTTT. Its protein product is CASSMLAGRSMVAGELFF. Filled out from reference TRBV19 and TRBJ2-2, the complete variable domain reads DGGITQSPKYLFRKEGQNVTLSCEQNLNHDAMYWYRQDPGQGLRLIYYSQIVNDFQKGDIAEGYSVSREKKESFPLTVTSAQKNPTAFYLCASSMLAGRSMVAGELFFGEGSRLTVL.

This clonotype was seen only a few times. The chain uses TRBV12-3 or TRBV12-4 and TRBJ2-3; 9 bases are a match to TRBD2. V lost 7 bases, J lost 3 bases, and 5 bases stayed unmatched. The CDR3 spans 14 residues. CDR3 coding DNA: TGTGCCAGCATCTTAGCGGGGGCTACAGATACGCAGTATTTT. Translated: CASILAGATDTQYF.

The chain recombines TRBV18 with TRBJ1-2, with 7 bases matching TRBD1. The CDR3 totals 14 residues. The germline gives CDR1 KGHSH, CDR2 LQKENI. The V segment lost 0 bases and the J segment 2 bases; nucleotides outside the gene matches: 0. In DNA, the CDR3 is TGTGCCAGCTCACCACCGACAGGGAACTATGGCTACACCTTC. Its protein product is CASSPPTGNYGYTF.

The sample holds one count of this clonotype. The gene calls are TRBV29-1 and TRBJ2-7; possibly TRBD2 for D (5 bases). Germline CDR1 reads SQVTM; CDR2 reads ANQGSEA. This CDR3 has 14 amino acids. Trimming took off 4 bases at V and 0 bases at J, with 13 bases between the two ends. CDR3 loop: CSVVRSGSSYEQYF. In DNA, the CDR3 is TGCAGCGTTGTTCGTAGTGGGAGCTCCTACGAGCAGTACTTC.

This clonotype occurred a few times. The CDR3 DNA is TGTGCCAGCAGTTTAGCAGGGACAACGACTGAAGCTTTCTTT. Amino acid sequence: CASSLAGTTTEAFF. The rearrangement uses TRBV12-3 or TRBV12-4 and TRBJ1-1, with TRBD1 as a possible D gene (6 bases). Trimming shortened V by 0 bases and J by 5 bases, and 10 bases separated the two germline ends. This CDR3 has 14 amino acids.

This rearrangement joins TRBV7-9 to TRBJ1-6; 9 bases match TRBD1. Trimming removed 5 bases from V and 0 bases from J; junction bases left unmatched: 5. Per the germline V gene, CDR1 is SEHNR and CDR2 is FQNEAQ (reference sequence). This CDR3 has 17 amino acids. CDR3 sequence reads: CASSRPGQGSYNSPLHF. The CDR3 DNA reads TGTGCCAGCAGCAGGCCGGGACAGGGCTCCTATAATTCACCCCTCCACTTT.

About this clonotype: Compared with germline, one end of the junction differs, possibly owing to a read error. The chain has TRBV20-1 and TRBJ2-2; 8 bases match TRBD1. CDR1 DFQATT and CDR2 SNEGSKA come from the germline V gene (reference sequence). There are 15 residues in the CDR3. This CDR3 reads CSAIKTGAGTGELFF. The CDR3 DNA is TGCAGTGCTATAAAGACAGGGGCAGGGACCGGGGAGCTTTTTTTT.

This clonotype showed up many times. The chain carries TRBV7-2 and TRBJ2-7; D gene uncertain. Per the germline V gene, CDR1 is SGHTA and CDR2 is FQGNSA. This CDR3 contains 13 residues. V was clipped by 3 bases and J by 2 bases, with 8 bases between them. In nucleotides, the CDR3 is TGTGCCAGCAGCTTCTCAGCAGCCTACGAGCAGTACTTC. It specifies CASSFSAAYEQYF.

This clonotype was seen repeatedly, ten times or more. The chain recombines TRBV7-8 with TRBJ2-1; D perhaps matches TRBD2 (5 bases). Germline V gene sequence: CDR1 SGHVS, CDR2 FQNEAQ. V was shortened by 4 bases and J by 4 bases, with 17 bases between the two germline ends. This CDR3 is 16 amino acids long. This chain's CDR3 is CASSSAGLAEYNEQFF. Written as DNA, the CDR3 is TGTGCCAGCAGCTCGGCGGGCCTAGCTGAATACAATGAGCAGTTCTTC.

This clonotype was seen at least ten times. The chain employs TRBV18 and TRBJ2-1; possible D gene TRBD1, 6 bases. CDR1 is KGHSH, CDR2 LQKENI, per germline. This CDR3 comprises 13 residues. V was clipped by 5 bases and J by 7 bases, with 12 bases between them. CDR3 in amino acids: CASSGGQRNEQFF. DNA of the CDR3: TGTGCCAGCTCAGGGGGACAAAGGAATGAGCAGTTCTTC.

This clonotype was detected only a few times. The chain recombines TRBV7-2 with TRBJ2-1, with 11 nucleotides matching TRBD2. Germline V gene data show CDR1 as SGHTA and CDR2 as FQGNSA. V lost 1 base to trimming and J lost 5 bases; unmatched junction nucleotides: 4. There are 16 residues in the CDR3. This CDR3 is CASSLGGLAADNEQFF. DNA for the CDR3: TGTGCCAGCAGCTTAGGGGGACTAGCGGCCGACAATGAGCAGTTCTTC.

Only a few counts were recorded for this clonotype. V usage is TRBV2 and J usage is TRBJ2-7; D ambiguous. Germline lookup yields CDR1 SNHLY and CDR2 FYNNEI. The CDR3 has 12 residues. V shed 4 bases and J shed 3 bases, with 7 bases lying between them. CDR3 DNA sequence: TGTGCCAGCAGTGTCCAGCACTACGAGCAGTACTTC. As protein: CASSVQHYEQYF.

This clonotype was counted at least ten times. The V gene is TRBV27, the J gene TRBJ1-1; TRBD1 is a possible D gene (6 bases). Deletions cut 4 bases from V and 3 bases from J, with 9 bases between. Germline values: CDR1 MNHEY, CDR2 SMNVEV (reference sequence). The CDR3 sequence is 13 residues long. The CDR3: CASSWNRDTEAFF. In DNA, the CDR3 is TGTGCCAGCAGTTGGAACAGGGACACTGAAGCTTTCTTT.

This clonotype was seen a few times. V is TRBV29-1 and J is TRBJ1-1; D not certain. CDR1 is SQVTM and CDR2 is ANQGSEA in the germline V gene. This CDR3 contains 13 residues. Trimming cost V 6 bases and J 4 bases, with 15 bases left between them. The CDR3 DNA reads TGCAGCGTCGCTGGGCAGTCGGGCACTGAAGCTTTCTTT. Translation gives CSVAGQSGTEAFF.

A note on this clonotype: Given a much more abundant clone one base away, this may be a read error. The genes are TRBV6-2 or TRBV6-3 and TRBJ2-4; perhaps TRBD1 as D (5 bases). Germline V lookup: CDR1 MNHEY, CDR2 SVGEGT. V was pared by 5 bases and J by 8 bases, with 16 bases between. The CDR3 consists of 14 residues. The CDR3: CASSRYRQLDIQYF. CDR3 DNA: TGTGCCAGCAGTCGCTACAGACAGCTAGACATTCAGTACTTC.

This clonotype was detected many times. J is TRBJ2-1 and V is TRBV10-3; possibly TRBD2 for D (6 bases). Looked up from germline, CDR1 is ENHRY and CDR2 is SYGVKD. V was clipped by 0 bases and J by 7 bases, with 13 bases between them. This CDR3 contains 15 residues. Written as DNA, the CDR3 is TGTGCCATCAGTGAGTCCTTCCTCGGAGGGAATGAGCAGTTCTTC. Translation: CAISESFLGGNEQFF.

The V and J genes are TRBV7-9 and TRBJ2-5; possible D gene TRBD2, 5 bases. The V end was cut by 11 bases, the J end by 5 bases, with 21 bases between. CDR1 and CDR2 from the germline V gene are SEHNR and FQNEAQ (reference sequence). The CDR3 is 14 residues long. The CDR3 reads CAAQRNTERETQYF. CDR3 nucleotides: TGTGCCGCACAGCGGAATACAGAACGGGAGACCCAGTACTTC.